Following are 30 T cell receptor beta chains from one sample sequenced in a study of CD8 T cells in ankylosing spondylitis. TCRdb used MiXCR to reprocess the 5' RACE reads, holding one entry per CDR3 protein. The sample yields under 300,000 distinct CDR3 sequences, about 18% seen once. The material sequenced was blood, either unsorted or a sorted T cell fraction (not recorded which). The receptor set was obtained from a male donor with ankylosing spondylitis or in good health (not recorded which).

This clonotype was detected many times. At one boundary the junction diverges from the germline segment, which might be a read error. The chain carries TRBV12-3 or TRBV12-4 and TRBJ2-1; 8 bases match TRBD2. The CDR3 has 14 amino acids. Here the CDR3 reads CASSLGGSGIEQFF. CDR3 sequence (DNA): TGTGCCAGCAGCTTAGGGGGTAGCGGGATTGAGCAGTTCTTC.

The V and J genes are TRBV14 and TRBJ2-3; no definite D call. Trimming took 8 bases from V and 6 from J, leaving 12 bases between them. The germline V gene encodes CDR1 SGHDN and CDR2 FVKESK. The CDR3 loop spans 12 amino acids. The CDR3 DNA reads TGTGCCAGCCAAGATTCGTCGGATACGCAGTATTTT. Translating it yields CASQDSSDTQYF.

This clonotype was seen a few times. The chain combines TRBV5-8 with TRBJ2-3; 8 nucleotides agree with TRBD1. This CDR3 has 14 residues. V shed 1 base and J 9 bases; nucleotides not matched to a gene: 7. Germline V gene data show CDR1 as SGHTS and CDR2 as YDEGEE. As DNA, the CDR3 is TGTGCCAGCAGCTTGAAACAGGGGGGCAGGACGCAGTATTTT. The encoded protein is CASSLKQGGRTQYF.

This clonotype was observed many times. V and J are TRBV5-4 and TRBJ1-2; tentatively, D is TRBD1 (5 bases). The CDR3 runs to 13 residues. Between the trimmed V and J ends, which lost 5 bases and 4 bases, there was a span of 12 bases. Germline CDR1 is SGHNT and CDR2 is YYREEE (reference sequence). The CDR3 region is CASRLTGGYGYTF. In DNA, the CDR3 is TGTGCCAGCAGATTAACAGGTGGCTATGGCTACACCTTC.

This clonotype turned up a few times. The chain uses TRBV15 and TRBJ1-3; unclear D gene. The CDR3 sequence is 15 residues long. Trimming removed 0 bases at V and 3 bases at J, with 9 bases between. In germline, CDR1 is LNHNV, CDR2 YYDKDF (reference sequence). CDR3 residues: CATSREGRLGNTIYF. DNA for the CDR3: TGTGCCACCAGCAGAGAGGGAAGGCTTGGAAACACCATATATTTT. Based on the CDR3 plus reference TRBV15 and TRBJ1-3, the full variable domain is DAMVIQNPRYQVTQFGKPVTLSCSQTLNHNVMYWYQQKSSQAPKLLFHYYDKDFNNEADTPDNFQSRRPNTSFCFLDIRSPGLGDTAMYLCATSREGRLGNTIYFGEGSWLTVV.

This clonotype appeared a few times. The J gene is TRBJ2-7, the V gene TRBV6-5, with 11 bases fitting TRBD2. Trimming took 0 bases from V and 2 from J; bases not matched to a gene: 12. Germline CDR1 is MNHEY and CDR2 is SVGAGI. The CDR3 loop spans 19 amino acids. CDR3 protein: CASSYSKTPGLAETYEQYF. The CDR3 nucleotides read TGTGCCAGCAGTTACTCGAAGACCCCGGGACTAGCGGAGACCTACGAGCAGTACTTC.

The CDR3 spells CASSFPTSGTTDTQYF. CDR3 DNA sequence: TGTGCCAGCAGCTTTCCGACTAGCGGGACCACAGATACGCAGTATTTT. This sequence joins TRBV7-9 and TRBJ2-3; 11 nucleotides agree with TRBD2. The CDR3 consists of 16 residues. Germline V gives CDR1 SEHNR, CDR2 FQNEAQ (reference sequence). Germline trimming cut 3 bases from V and 2 bases from J; bases unmatched to any gene: 4.

This clonotype turned up a few times. The genes are TRBV28 and TRBJ2-3; the match to TRBD2 covers 7 bases. The V segment lost 5 bases and the J segment 2 bases; nucleotides outside the gene matches: 7. This CDR3 comprises 15 residues. Germline CDR1 reads MDHEN; CDR2 reads SYDVKM. The CDR3 coding sequence is TGTGCCAGCAGTCCCCCTAGCGGCCTCACAGATACGCAGTATTTT. Residues: CASSPPSGLTDTQYF.

This chain connects TRBV29-1 to TRBJ1-5, with 7 bases fitting TRBD1. This CDR3 comprises 13 residues. Trimming took 8 bases from V and 3 from J; bases not matched to a gene: 7. CDR1 is SQVTM and CDR2 is ANQGSEA in the germline V gene. The CDR3 sequence: CSIRDSNNQPQHF. In DNA form, the CDR3 reads TGCAGCATAAGGGACAGCAACAATCAGCCCCAGCATTTT.

The rearrangement joins TRBV4-1 to TRBJ2-7; D unclear. The CDR3 covers 13 residues. Germline CDR1 is MGHRA and CDR2 is YSYEKL. The ends were cut back, 1 base at V and 7 bases at J, with 11 bases in the middle. The CDR3 region has the DNA TGCGCCAGCAGCCAAGTGGAGCATCGGGAGCAGTACTTC. Translated: CASSQVEHREQYF.

This sequence joins TRBV18 and TRBJ2-2, with unresolved D. The CDR3 is 14 amino acids. The germline V gene encodes CDR1 KGHSH and CDR2 LQKENI. V was pared by 5 bases and J by 3 bases, with 10 bases between. CDR3 bases: TGTGCCAGCTCAACCATGCAAGACACCGGGGAGCTGTTTTTT. It encodes CASSTMQDTGELFF.

This clonotype was recorded at least ten times. This rearrangement joins TRBV4-2 to TRBJ2-3, with TRBD2 matching 7 bases. V gave up 2 bases and J gave up 4 bases; unmatched junction bases: 6. CDR1 is LGHNA, CDR2 YNFKEQ, per germline. This CDR3 spans 15 amino acids. The CDR3 spells CASSQTSEWADTQYF. In nucleotides, the CDR3 is TGTGCCAGCAGCCAAACTAGCGAATGGGCAGATACGCAGTATTTT.

This clonotype has a handful of counts. The chain links TRBV29-1 to TRBJ2-4; unclear D gene. Looked up from germline, CDR1 is SQVTM and CDR2 is ANQGSEA. This CDR3 contains 13 residues. V shed 0 bases and J shed 9 bases, with 12 bases lying between them. The CDR3 region is CSVEDPLKGIQYF. CDR3 nucleotide sequence: TGCAGCGTTGAAGATCCGCTCAAGGGCATTCAGTACTTC.

Here the CDR3 reads CSVELTGETDTQYF. CDR3 nucleotides: TGCAGCGTTGAATTGACAGGGGAGACAGATACGCAGTATTTT. The chain links TRBV29-1 to TRBJ2-3; 8 positions agree with TRBD1. The germline CDR1 and CDR2 sequences are SQVTM and ANQGSEA. CDR3 length equals 14 residues. Trimming took 2 bases from V and 3 from J; bases not matched to a gene: 4.

This clonotype has a count of ten or more. The chain recombines TRBV15 with TRBJ1-1; D might be TRBD1 (6 bases). Germline CDR1 is LNHNV and CDR2 is YYDKDF (reference sequence). The germline V and J ends were trimmed by 3 bases and 3 bases, with 14 bases remaining between them. The CDR3 sequence is 15 residues long. CDR3 DNA sequence: TGTGCCACCAGCAGCAACAGGGTGTCAGACACTGAAGCTTTCTTT. Residues: CATSSNRVSDTEAFF.

A few counts support this clonotype. The chain employs TRBV2 and TRBJ1-2, with D uncertain. V dropped 9 bases and J dropped 1 base, with 12 bases sitting between them. Germline-derived CDR1 and CDR2 are SNHLY and FYNNEI. CDR3 length equals 13 residues. For the CDR3, the DNA is TGTGCCAGTATCCGGCCCGATAACTATGGCTACACCTTC. Translating gives CASIRPDNYGYTF.

This clonotype was seen a few times. This chain uses TRBV29-1 with TRBJ2-7; a weak D match, TRBD2 (6 bases). Looked up from germline, CDR1 is SQVTM and CDR2 is ANQGSEA. Trimming cost V 7 bases and J 2 bases, with 15 bases left between them. This CDR3 is built from 13 residues. The DNA for the CDR3 is TGCAGCGCCACCATAGCGGAGGCCTACGAGCAGTACTTC. It yields the protein CSATIAEAYEQYF.

The chain carries TRBV5-5 and TRBJ1-5; D may be TRBD1 (6 bases). The ends were cut back, 3 bases at V and 6 bases at J, with 13 bases in the middle. The CDR3 runs 14 residues. Germline assignment: CDR1 SGHKS and CDR2 YYEKEE (reference sequence). CDR3 residues: CASSSRGIGQPQHF. The CDR3 region has the DNA TGTGCCAGCAGCTCCAGGGGTATCGGTCAGCCCCAGCATTTT.

This sequence joins TRBV5-1 and TRBJ2-7; no reliable D call. CDR1 is SGHRS and CDR2 is YFSETQ in the germline V gene. This CDR3 is built from 13 residues. V gave up 4 bases and J gave up 3 bases, with 11 bases separating them. CDR3 sequence: CASSLDSIYEQYF. DNA of the CDR3: TGCGCCAGCAGCCTAGACTCTATCTACGAGCAGTACTTC.

The chain couples TRBV29-1 to TRBJ2-1; D is unclear. Per the germline V gene, CDR1 is SQVTM and CDR2 is ANQGSEA. Trimming removed 4 bases from V and 10 bases from J, with 5 bases in between. The CDR3 sequence is 9 residues long. The CDR3 spells CSVAREQFF. The CDR3 DNA reads TGCAGCGTTGCGCGCGAGCAGTTCTTC.

This clonotype showed up just a few times. The gene calls are TRBV4-3 and TRBJ2-2; D possibly corresponds to TRBD2 (6 bases). The CDR3 length is 19 residues. Germline-derived CDR1 and CDR2 are LGHNA and YSLEER. Trimming shortened V by 0 bases and J by 3 bases, and 20 bases separated the two germline ends. For the CDR3, the DNA is TGCGCCAGCAGCCAAGATCCCCAGGGAGGCCCAGCGTACACCGGGGAGCTGTTTTTT. It yields the protein CASSQDPQGGPAYTGELFF.

This clonotype was seen more than once but under ten times. The chain has TRBV5-1 and TRBJ2-1, with 8 bases lining up with TRBD2. This CDR3 has 17 amino acids. Germline CDR1 reads SGHRS; CDR2 reads YFSETQ. V shed 4 bases and J 0 bases; nucleotides not matched to a gene: 9. The DNA for the CDR3 is TGCGCCAGCAGCGGATCGGGGGGGGGGAGCTCCTACAATGAGCAGTTCTTC. Translation gives CASSGSGGGSSYNEQFF.

This clonotype came up a few times. The chain combines TRBV15 with TRBJ2-7; D call uncertain. CDR1 LNHNV and CDR2 YYDKDF come from the germline V gene (reference sequence). This CDR3 has 14 amino acids. Trimming pared 0 bases from V and 6 bases from J, leaving 12 bases between. CDR3 sequence: CATSRDRGPSEQYF. The CDR3 nucleotides read TGTGCCACCAGCAGAGACAGAGGTCCCTCCGAGCAGTACTTC.

The CDR3 DNA follows: TGTGCCAGCAGATGGACAGGGGGCCCCAGCGGGACCAACCACTTAAGTCAGTTCTTC. Translated: CASRWTGGPSGTNHLSQFF. This rearrangement joins TRBV11-1 to TRBJ2-1, with 11 bases aligning to TRBD1. There are 19 residues in the CDR3. Germline V gives CDR1 SGHAT, CDR2 FQDESV (reference sequence). The junction had 26 bases not matched to a gene; V was cut back by 6 bases and J by 13 bases.

This clonotype was counted between two and nine times. The chain combines TRBV6-1 with TRBJ2-7, with D possibly matching TRBD2 (7 bases). Deletions cut 7 bases from V and 3 bases from J, with 19 bases between. CDR1 MNHNS and CDR2 SASEGT come from the germline V gene. The CDR3 spans 15 residues. The CDR3 sequence: CASTLSGGPYYEQYF. CDR3 coding DNA: TGTGCCAGCACCCTATCGGGGGGCCCCTACTACGAGCAGTACTTC.

This clonotype was picked up many times. The CDR3 sequence is CSASGQLAGGPLGETQYF. For the CDR3, the DNA is TGCAGTGCTAGTGGGCAACTAGCGGGAGGGCCTTTGGGAGAGACCCAGTACTTC. This rearrangement joins TRBV20-1 to TRBJ2-5; TRBD2 matches at 13 bases. V lost 3 bases, J lost 4 bases, and 14 bases stayed unmatched. This CDR3 spans 18 amino acids. Per the germline V gene, CDR1 is DFQATT and CDR2 is SNEGSKA (reference sequence).

This clonotype has just a few counts. The genes are TRBV4-2 and TRBJ2-1; tentative D call: TRBD2 (5 bases). The CDR3 is 16 amino acids. Trimming cost V 4 bases and J 0 bases, with 13 bases left between them. Per germline, CDR1 LGHNA and CDR2 YNFKEQ. CDR3 nucleotide sequence: TGTGCCAGCAGCCCACGCCTAGGGAGCTCCTACAATGAGCAGTTCTTC. Protein: CASSPRLGSSYNEQFF.

This clonotype was counted only a few times. This chain connects TRBV7-6 to TRBJ2-3; D remains unclear. V was shortened by 3 bases and J by 6 bases, with 10 bases between the two germline ends. Looked up from germline, CDR1 is SGHVS and CDR2 is FNYEAQ. This CDR3 has 13 amino acids. The CDR3 loop reads CASSLERLDTQYF. In DNA, the CDR3 is TGTGCCAGCAGCTTGGAAAGACTCGATACGCAGTATTTT. Supplemented by reference TRBV7-6 and TRBJ2-3, the full variable domain reads GAGVSQSPRYKVTKRGQDVALRCDPISGHVSLYWYRQALGQGPEFLTYFNYEAQQDKSGLPNDRFSAERPEGSISTLTIQRTEQRDSAMYRCASSLERLDTQYFGPGTRLTVL.

In its sample, this clonotype was seen many times. This chain links TRBV5-1 with TRBJ2-3; D might be TRBD1 or TRBD2, each matching 5 bases. Germline V gene lookup returns CDR1 SGHRS and CDR2 YFSETQ. The CDR3 loop spans 15 amino acids. The V end lost 4 bases, the J end lost 4 bases, and 16 bases lay between the germline ends. CDR3 region: CASSPTRVGPDTQYF. The DNA for the CDR3 is TGCGCCAGCAGCCCAACTAGGGTGGGACCAGATACGCAGTATTTT.

This clonotype was recorded a few times. V is TRBV9 and J is TRBJ2-3; tentative D call: TRBD1 (6 bases). Trimming took 3 bases from V and 11 from J, leaving 10 bases between them. CDR1 and CDR2 from the germline V gene are SGDLS and YYNGEE. The CDR3 is 11 residues long. The CDR3 DNA reads as TGTGCCAGCAGCGACAGGGTAGAGCAGTATTTT. It is translated as CASSDRVEQYF.